This record looks at one T cell receptor (beta chain) sequence and its context. Participants were placed into cohorts based on the clinical history they reported. Clones were sequenced by immunoSEQ multiplex PCR, and TCRdb holds only the in-frame ones, with some missing. The data show some 200,000 clones, roughly 87% seen once. This sample stems from a study of blood T cell repertoires in COVID-19. V dropped 3 bases and J dropped 0; count of bases not matched to a gene: 2. The CDR3 is made up of 15 amino acids. The germline V gene has CDR1 MNHEY and CDR2 SMNVEV (reference sequence). The sequence was collected from a man aged 18 to 29 with acute COVID-19. V and J are TRBV27 and TRBJ2-4; 7 bases line up with TRBD2. The sample consisted of PBMCs or T cells enriched from blood (not recorded which). CDR3 amino acids: CASSFWGGAKNIQYF. Here the CDR3 DNA reads TGTGCCAGCAGTTTCTGGGGGGGAGCCAAAAACATTCAGTACTTC.